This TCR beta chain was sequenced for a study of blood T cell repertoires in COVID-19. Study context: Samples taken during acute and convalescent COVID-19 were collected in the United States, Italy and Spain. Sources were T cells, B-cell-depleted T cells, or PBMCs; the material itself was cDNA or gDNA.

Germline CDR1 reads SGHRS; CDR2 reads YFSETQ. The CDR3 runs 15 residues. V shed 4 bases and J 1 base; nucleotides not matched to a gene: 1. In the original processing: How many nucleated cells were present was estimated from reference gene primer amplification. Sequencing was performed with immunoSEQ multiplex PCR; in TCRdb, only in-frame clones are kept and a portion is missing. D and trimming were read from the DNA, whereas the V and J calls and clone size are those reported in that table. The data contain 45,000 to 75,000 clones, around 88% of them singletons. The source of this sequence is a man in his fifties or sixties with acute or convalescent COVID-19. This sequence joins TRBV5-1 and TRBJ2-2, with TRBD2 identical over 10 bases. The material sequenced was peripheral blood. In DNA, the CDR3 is TGCGCCAGCAGCCGACTAGCGGGGAACACCGGGGAGCTGTTTTTT. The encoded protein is CASSRLAGNTGELFF.